Below, 26 T cell receptor beta chains from the same sample are listed, as sequenced in a study of blood T cell repertoires in COVID-19. TCRdb's table, derived via immunoSEQ multiplex PCR, lists solely in-frame clones and lacks some. The sample carries approximately 250,000 clones, 75% to 90% recorded once. The source material was peripheral blood. The receptors originated from a man in his thirties or forties with active or convalescent COVID-19.

For the CDR3, the DNA is TGTGCCTGGAGTGTAGACCTCGTGATAGCCTCCGAGCAGTACTTC. Protein: CAWSVDLVIASEQYF. The genes are TRBV30 and TRBJ2-7; D unclear. CDR1 GTSNPN and CDR2 SVGIG come from the germline V gene (reference sequence). This CDR3 is built from 15 residues. Trimming pared 0 bases from V and 6 bases from J, leaving 18 bases between.

V usage is TRBV21-1 and J usage is TRBJ2-2; TRBD1 is taken as the D call from the table, unchecked against the DNA. TRBV21-1 is described as a pseudogene. The CDR3 loop spans 15 amino acids. DNA for the CDR3: TGTGCCAGCAGCGGCCGGACAGGGGAAACCGGGGAGCTGTTTTTT. Residues: CASSGRTGETGELFF.

The chain recombines TRBV27 with TRBJ2-5; TRBD2 is a possible D gene (5 bases). V was pared by 1 base and J by 3 bases, with 9 bases between. Per the germline V gene, CDR1 is MNHEY and CDR2 is SMNVEV (reference sequence). The CDR3 is 14 residues long. CDR3 in amino acids: CASSLWGEEETQYF. The CDR3 nucleotides read TGTGCCAGCAGTTTATGGGGAGAGGAAGAGACCCAGTACTTC.

The chain combines TRBV19 with TRBJ1-2, with 7 positions matching TRBD1. Germline loops: CDR1 LNHDA, CDR2 SQIVND (reference sequence). This CDR3 has 14 amino acids. The J segment lost 3 bases and the V segment lost 4 bases, leaving 5 bases of the junction unmatched. The CDR3 nucleotides are TGTGCCAGTAGTACACGGGACAGAGACTATGGCTACACCTTC. It yields the protein CASSTRDRDYGYTF.

The gene calls are TRBV7-9 and TRBJ1-5; 7 bases match TRBD1. Looked up from germline, CDR1 is SEHNR and CDR2 is FQNEAQ (reference sequence). The CDR3 contains 16 residues. The V segment lost 6 bases and the J segment 4 bases; nucleotides outside the gene matches: 12. CDR3 DNA sequence: TGTGCCAGCAGTTACTCACAGGGGCGACGGAATCAGCCCCAGCATTTT. Amino acids: CASSYSQGRRNQPQHF.

The genes are TRBV7-9 and TRBJ1-2, with D perhaps matching TRBD1 (6 bases). The CDR3 has 13 amino acids. CDR1 is SEHNR, CDR2 FQNEAQ, per germline (reference sequence). Trimming cost V 1 base and J 6 bases, with 9 bases left between them. CDR3 protein: CASSLGQGNGYTF. CDR3 DNA: TGTGCCAGCAGCTTAGGTCAGGGGAATGGCTACACCTTC. The entire variable domain, with the rest obtained from reference TRBV7-9 and TRBJ1-2, is as follows: DTGVSQNPRHKITKRGQNVTFRCDPISEHNRLYWYRQTLGQGPEFLTYFQNEAQLEKSRLLSDRFSAERPKGSFSTLEIQRTEQGDSAMYLCASSLGQGNGYTFGSGTRLTVV.

This chain links TRBV28 with TRBJ1-1; TRBD1 matches 9 bases. This CDR3 comprises 16 residues. V was clipped by 2 bases and J by 7 bases; unmatched bases: 11. Germline V CDR1 and CDR2: MDHEN, SYDVKM. The CDR3 is CASSLDTGGWGREAFF. CDR3 DNA: TGTGCCAGCAGTTTAGACACAGGGGGCTGGGGTCGTGAAGCTTTCTTT.

The V call is TRBV6-5, the J call TRBJ1-1; TRBD1 is a possible D gene (5 bases). Trimming cost V 2 bases and J 1 base, with 11 bases left between them. CDR1 and CDR2 from the germline V gene are MNHEY and SVGAGI. The CDR3 consists of 15 residues. The CDR3 region is CASSYSGGTNTEAFF. The DNA for the CDR3 is TGTGCCAGCAGTTACAGTGGGGGGACGAACACTGAAGCTTTCTTT.

The chain carries TRBV7-2 and TRBJ2-1, with D possibly matching TRBD2 (5 bases). The CDR3 extends over 13 amino acids. CDR1 and CDR2 (germline): SGHTA, FQGNSA. The V end lost 6 bases, the J end lost 9 bases, and 15 bases lay between the germline ends. CDR3 loop: CASRLLAAGEQFF. The CDR3 DNA follows: TGTGCCAGCAGGCTCCTAGCTGCCGGTGAGCAGTTCTTC.

This clone came up a few times. The CDR3: CASSASGVYKNNEQFF. For the CDR3, the DNA is TGCGCCAGCAGCGCTAGCGGGGTTTATAAGAACAATGAGCAGTTCTTC. The J gene is TRBJ2-1, the V gene TRBV5-1; 9 positions agree with TRBD2. V trimming: 4 bases; J trimming: 5 bases; junction bases outside the gene matches: 10. CDR1 and CDR2 (germline): SGHRS, YFSETQ. This CDR3 contains 16 residues.

J is TRBJ1-2 and V is TRBV6-6, with unresolved D. The germline gives CDR1 MNHNY, CDR2 SVGAGI (reference sequence). The CDR3 loop spans 15 amino acids. Trimming took off 5 bases at V and 0 bases at J, with 13 bases between the two ends. This chain's CDR3 is CASSPNLVANYGYTF. In DNA form, the CDR3 reads TGTGCCAGCAGTCCCAATTTAGTAGCTAACTATGGCTACACCTTC.

The V and J genes are TRBV4-1 and TRBJ2-3; 12 bases align to TRBD2. In germline, CDR1 is MGHRA, CDR2 YSYEKL. CDR3 length: 21 amino acids. The ends lost 0 bases at V and 0 bases at J; junction bases unmatched: 13. The CDR3 here is CASSQDPVRLAGGISTDTQYF. CDR3 in DNA: TGCGCCAGCAGCCAAGATCCGGTTAGGCTAGCGGGGGGGATTAGCACAGATACGCAGTATTTT.

The chain combines TRBV7-8 with TRBJ1-2; D possibly corresponds to TRBD1 (5 bases). This CDR3 is built from 14 residues. V was shortened by 0 bases and J by 6 bases, with 11 bases between the two germline ends. In germline, CDR1 is SGHVS, CDR2 FQNEAQ. The CDR3 loop reads CASSLAPRADGYTF. CDR3 nucleotide sequence: TGTGCCAGCAGCTTAGCCCCCAGGGCCGATGGCTACACCTTC.

This chain connects TRBV9 to TRBJ2-1, with D perhaps matching TRBD2 (5 bases). V lost 3 bases and J 6 bases, leaving 10 bases between the germline ends. The CDR3 length is 13 residues. Germline CDR1 reads SGDLS; CDR2 reads YYNGEE. The CDR3 DNA reads as TGTGCCAGCAGCGAGAGCGGCTCCAATGAGCAGTTCTTC. It translates to CASSESGSNEQFF.

The rearrangement links TRBV6-2 or TRBV6-3 to TRBJ1-5; weak D call: TRBD1 (6 bases). Germline CDR1 is MNHEY and CDR2 is SVGEGT. V was clipped by 5 bases and J by 3 bases, with 14 bases between them. CDR3 length: 15 amino acids. As DNA, the CDR3 is TGTGCCAGCAGTAGACCCACAGGGCTCAATCAGCCCCAGCATTTT. It specifies CASSRPTGLNQPQHF.

This clone was observed once. CDR3 sequence reads: CASSHMTDNYGYTF. CDR3 sequence (DNA): TGTGCCAGCAGTCACATGACAGATAACTATGGCTACACCTTC. This chain connects TRBV6-5 to TRBJ1-2; possible D gene TRBD1, 5 bases. The V end was cut by 5 bases, the J end by 1 base, with 11 bases between. CDR1 and CDR2 (germline): MNHEY, SVGAGI. The CDR3 covers 14 residues.

The J gene is TRBJ2-1, the V gene TRBV5-5, with a weak D call TRBD1 (7 bases). Germline values: CDR1 SGHKS, CDR2 YYEKEE (reference sequence). Trimming shortened V by 1 base and J by 8 bases, and 19 bases separated the two germline ends. The CDR3 is 16 amino acids. DNA of the CDR3: TGTGCCAGCAGCTTGAGGAGGGGTCGACAGGGCGATGAGCAGTTCTTC. Residues: CASSLRRGRQGDEQFF.

This chain connects TRBV15 to TRBJ1-2; a possible D gene is TRBD1 (6 bases). The CDR3 is made up of 15 amino acids. V lost 3 bases, J lost 2 bases, and 13 bases lay in between. CDR1 LNHNV and CDR2 YYDKDF come from the germline V gene (reference sequence). CDR3 residues: CATSRTAGDNYGYTF. Written as DNA, the CDR3 is TGTGCCACCAGCAGGACGGCAGGGGACAACTATGGCTACACCTTC.

The chain joins TRBV5-1 to TRBJ1-2, with 9 bases aligning to TRBD1. This CDR3 is 16 amino acids long. Germline V lookup: CDR1 SGHRS, CDR2 YFSETQ. The ends lost 4 bases at V and 5 bases at J; junction bases unmatched: 12. CDR3: CASSVGRDRDYYGYTF. As DNA, the CDR3 is TGCGCCAGCAGCGTAGGCCGGGACAGGGACTATTATGGCTACACCTTC.

This clone was observed a handful of times. V is TRBV15 and J is TRBJ1-6; tentative D call: TRBD1 (5 bases). The CDR3 is 17 residues long. In germline, CDR1 is LNHNV, CDR2 YYDKDF (reference sequence). V was clipped by 3 bases and J by 3 bases, with 15 bases between them. The CDR3 DNA reads TGTGCCACCAGCAGGGGCCTTCGGGGGGTCTATAATTCACCCCTCCACTTT. This encodes CATSRGLRGVYNSPLHF. The entire variable domain, with the rest obtained from reference TRBV15 and TRBJ1-6, is as follows: DAMVIQNPRYQVTQFGKPVTLSCSQTLNHNVMYWYQQKSSQAPKLLFHYYDKDFNNEADTPDNFQSRRPNTSFCFLDIRSPGLGDTAMYLCATSRGLRGVYNSPLHFGNGTRLTVT.

The rearrangement links TRBV3-1 (or the pseudogene TRBV3-2) to TRBJ1-1, with D uncertain. Germline CDR1 is LGHDT and CDR2 is YNNKEL (reference sequence). This CDR3 region has 14 residues. V lost 1 base and J lost 1, with 7 bases in between. The CDR3 spells CASSQGHRNTEAFF. DNA of the CDR3: TGTGCCAGCAGCCAAGGTCACAGGAACACTGAAGCTTTCTTT.

This rearrangement joins TRBV7-9 to TRBJ1-2; 9 nucleotides match TRBD1. Trimming removed 5 bases from V and 6 bases from J; junction bases left unmatched: 7. Germline V gene sequence: CDR1 SEHNR, CDR2 FQNEAQ (reference sequence). The CDR3 length is 14 residues. The CDR3 reads CASSPSGQGNGYTF. Here the CDR3 DNA reads TGTGCCAGCAGCCCCTCGGGACAGGGAAATGGCTACACCTTC.

This rearrangement joins TRBV5-4 to TRBJ2-2; the D is unclear. V lost 4 bases to trimming and J lost 1 base, with 5 bases between them. Germline CDR1 SGHNT, CDR2 YYREEE (reference sequence). CDR3 length: 13 residues. CDR3 bases: TGTGCCAGCAGCCATCAGAACACCGGGGAGCTGTTTTTT. This codes for CASSHQNTGELFF.

The genes are TRBV27 and TRBJ2-1; TRBD2 matches at 10 bases. Trimming at V came to 2 bases and at J to 1 base, leaving 5 bases not matched to a gene. Per germline, CDR1 MNHEY and CDR2 SMNVEV (reference sequence). The CDR3 is 17 amino acids. CDR3 coding DNA: TGTGCCAGCAGTTTAGACCCGGGACTAGCGTCCTACAATGAGCAGTTCTTC. Translated, it gives CASSLDPGLASYNEQFF.

V usage is TRBV15 and J usage is TRBJ2-5; tentative D call: TRBD1 (5 bases). The V gene's germline CDR1 is LNHNV and CDR2 YYDKDF (reference sequence). The ends were cut back, 2 bases at V and 1 base at J, with 8 bases in the middle. The CDR3 runs 14 residues. CDR3 loop: CATSRTDSQETQYF. The CDR3, as DNA: TGTGCCACCAGCAGAACCGACAGCCAAGAGACCCAGTACTTC.

The chain has TRBV27 and TRBJ2-5; a weak D match, TRBD1 (6 bases). The CDR3 runs to 13 residues. Germline loops: CDR1 MNHEY, CDR2 SMNVEV (reference sequence). Trimming removed 6 bases from V and 4 bases from J, with 12 bases in between. CDR3 DNA: TGTGCCAGCAGGGCAGGGGTTGGAGAGACCCAGTACTTC. Amino acid sequence: CASRAGVGETQYF.